Sequencing of this T cell receptor delta chain was carried out in a study of Vδ1+ human thymocytes. Study-level findings and limits: Thymic TRG and TRD repertoires appeared highly polyclonal, with Gaussian CDR3 length distributions.

Germline V lookup: CDR1 TSWWSYY, CDR2 QGS. With 5 bases clipped from V and 0 bases from J, the junction kept 15 bases outside the gene matches. The CDR3 has 18 amino acids. The table lists this clone with a few counts. As yet, its antigen is unknown. RNA was extracted from the cells and then reverse transcribed. The CDR3 regions were amplified by multiplex PCR from V-gene primers to a constant-region primer. TCRdb re-called the multiplex PCR reads via CATT. The sample yields 45,000 to 60,000 delta-chain clones, roughly 15% seen once. The sequence was collected from a boy younger than two who had congenital heart surgery. The chain employs TRDV1 and TRDJ1, with 7 bases matching TRDD3. The source material was Vdelta1+ gamma-delta thymocytes from the thymus. As to subset: FACS-sorted CD3+ TCRalphabeta- TCRVdelta1+ TCRVdelta2- thymocytes. The CDR3 sequence: CALGILRLGALYTDKLIF. The CDR3 region has the DNA TGTGCTCTTGGGATACTACGGCTGGGGGCTTTGTACACCGATAAACTCATCTTT.